This T cell receptor (beta chain) was documented in a study of vaccination and CD4 T cells after COVID-19 (dated by TCRdb to between 2021 and 2024). Describing the broader study: Convalescent patients had a positive SARS-CoV-2 result on nasal swab PCR, and of these patients, several had mild disease and one had severe disease. The convalescent cohort comprised six males and four females, including two Hispanic individuals, seven Caucasians, two Asians and one multiracial person. Two doses of either the Pfizer-BioNTech BNT162b2 vaccine (n=8) or the Moderna mRNA-1273 vaccine (n=2) were administered to participants. Post-COVID blood samples were collected from convalescent patients a median of roughly 100 days after diagnosis, with a range of about 30 to 161 days. Post-vaccine blood samples were obtained a median of about 70 days after the second vaccine dose, with a range of about 14 to 241 days. Overlapping spike peptide pools from SARS-CoV-2 and from the common cold coronaviruses HCoV-NL63, HCoV-OC43 and HCoV-229E were used as culture stimuli. Control cultures received a CEFX viral epitope pool as the positive control, an HIV-1 Nef peptide pool as the negative control, or no peptide. The spike-specific CD4+ TCR repertoire was compared before and after mRNA vaccination in nine to ten COVID-19 convalescent patients and a few infection-naive healthy vaccine recipients. What the authors observed across the whole study: The study included relatively few convalescent patients and did not analyze early timepoints after natural infection. In convalescent patients, a median around 85% of post-vaccine SARS-CoV-2-reactive clones were detected only after vaccination, and vaccine-specific priming was suggested by this finding. In convalescent patients, nearly all vaccine-specific clones (304 of 307) were found to be mono-reactive for SARS-CoV-2 spike rather than cross-reactive with common cold coronaviruses. Although the median number of SARS-CoV-2-reactive clonotypes went up from roughly 22 after infection to more than 30 after vaccination, the increase was not significant.

Taken with the paper, the label for treatment or condition translates to: approximately nine-day PBMC culture with coronavirus spike peptide pools or control peptides (ViraFEST assay). To expand antigen-specific T cells with peptide pools and then pick out the expanded clonotypes through TCR sequencing, the study relied on the ViraFEST assay. The positive SARS-CoV-2 PCR tests of the convalescent patients were dated from March to December 2020, before the Alpha, Beta and Delta variants emerged in the United States. Each well held 2.2 million or so PBMCs cultured in IMDM containing roughly 5% human AB serum and around 10 IU/ml IL-2, with around 9.7 ug/ml peptide pools added. On days 3 and 7, half of the culture medium was replaced with fresh IL-2-containing medium. After 10 days of culture, CD4+ T cells were isolated by negative selection with the EasySep CD4+ T cell isolation kit. PBMCs were separated from whole blood using Ficoll-Paque Plus gradient centrifugation and then either used fresh or cryopreserved at -140C. Triplicate wells were generally used for each culture condition.

The library was obtained by PCR. TCR sequencing of DNA from cultured CD4+ T cells used the Oncomine TCR Beta short-read assay at the Johns Hopkins FTIC core. The QIAamp micro DNA kit was used to extract genomic DNA from the cultured CD4+ T cells. The Oncomine TCR Beta libraries from cultured CD4+ T cells were pooled using unique dual indexes and then sequenced on an Illumina iSeq 100. As for the original processing: Non-productive sequences were filtered out, and CDR3s that did not start with C, did not end with F or W, or were shorter than 7 amino acids were discarded. The MANAFEST web application identified antigen-specific clonotypes by comparing peptide-stimulated wells against reference wells and other culture wells. An FDR below 0.05, an odds ratio above 5, and a productive frequency above 0.1% in at least two of three replicate wells were required for clones to be considered positive. A clonotype was classed as cross-reactive if the clonotype showed significant expansion both in SARS-CoV-2 spike wells and in at least one common cold coronavirus spike condition. Similarity between CDR3 sequences was evaluated in R version 3.6.1 using Levenshtein distances (stringdist) and unrooted phylogenetic trees (ape). TCRdb's own reprocessing of the public reads used fastp at Q25 and MiXCR and kept productive beta chains. Every entry covers one CDR3 protein and lists the most common genes and DNA from its rows. TCRdb's processing, not the study's, gives the V and J calls here. The sample records approximately 20,000 distinct CDR3 sequences, roughly 74% of which are singletons. The ten largest clones represent about 9% of the sample.

CDR1 MNHEY and CDR2 SMNVEV are derived from the germline V gene (reference sequence). Between the V and J ends, shortened by 2 bases and 3 bases respectively, the junction contains 11 bases. From the cysteine up to the phenylalanine, the CDR3 has a length of 15 residues. Only CDR3 DNA is held: 45 bases, read in frame from base 1. Taking its sample share into account, this clonotype is medium-sized (0.01 to 0.1%). The antigen it recognizes is unknown. Base qualities are not recorded, but no much larger clone differs from it by a single base. Material for sequencing was CD4+ T cells from blood, cultured in vitro. The chain is encoded by TRBV27 joined to TRBJ1-5, with a weak D call of TRBD1 (5 bases match). The sequence was obtained from a human donor who had recovered from COVID-19. CDR3 sequence: CASSLAGAYNQPQHF. The DNA reads as follows: TGTGCCAGCAGTTTAGCCGGGGCGTACAATCAGCCCCAGCATTTT.